This is a list of T cell receptor beta chains from one sample in a study of blood T cell repertoires in COVID-19. Data came from immunoSEQ multiplex PCR; TCRdb stores just in-frame clones and leaves some out. The sample holds around 110,000 clones, over 80% seen once. Sequencing was done on a sample of PBMCs or T cells enriched from blood (not recorded which). The source of these receptors is a woman aged 25 to 39 who had recovered from COVID-19. The CDR3 runs from the conserved cysteine through the conserved F or W. The order of the fields is D gene, clone size, J gene, V gene, CDR3 DNA, CDR3 protein. A D gene is named only where the DNA matches it firmly. Only some rows state a clone size, as once, few, many or a class for expanded clones.

d_call: -; clone_size: -; j_call: TRBJ2-1; v_call: TRBV7-2; cdr3_nt: TGTGCCAGCAGCTTAGCGTACGGTTCCTACAATGAGCAGTTCTTC; cdr3_aa: CASSLAYGSYNEQFF
d_call: -; clone_size: -; j_call: TRBJ1-6; v_call: TRBV27; cdr3_nt: TGTGCCAGCAGTGAGGGTCGGTCGTCGTATTCACCCCTCCACTTT; cdr3_aa: CASSEGRSSYSPLHF
d_call: -; clone_size: -; j_call: TRBJ1-6; v_call: TRBV27; cdr3_nt: TGTGCCAGCAACCAGGACAGCTCCTATAATTCACCCCTCCACTTT; cdr3_aa: CASNQDSSYNSPLHF
d_call: TRBD1; clone_size: -; j_call: TRBJ1-6; v_call: TRBV25-1; cdr3_nt: TGTGCCAGCAGTGAATCGTATAGGGGGACAGGGGGCTCACCCCTCCACTTT; cdr3_aa: CASSESYRGTGGSPLHF
d_call: TRBD1; clone_size: -; j_call: TRBJ1-5; v_call: TRBV6-5; cdr3_nt: TGTGCCAGCAGTTACTCCCAGGGGGGTCAGCCCCAGCATTTT; cdr3_aa: CASSYSQGGQPQHF
d_call: -; clone_size: -; j_call: TRBJ1-6; v_call: TRBV4-3; cdr3_nt: TGCGCCAGCAGCCAGGCGGAGTATTCACCCCTCCACTTT; cdr3_aa: CASSQAEYSPLHF
d_call: -; clone_size: -; j_call: TRBJ2-7; v_call: TRBV6-5; cdr3_nt: TGTGCCAGCAAAACCCAACAGCTGTTGGGCGAGCAGTACTTC; cdr3_aa: CASKTQQLLGEQYF
d_call: -; clone_size: -; j_call: TRBJ1-1; v_call: TRBV12-3/TRBV12-4; cdr3_nt: TGTGCCAGCAGTCCCACAGCGAACACTGAAGCTTTCTTT; cdr3_aa: CASSPTANTEAFF
d_call: -; clone_size: -; j_call: TRBJ2-7; v_call: TRBV24-1; cdr3_nt: TGTGCCACCAGTGATTTTGGGGGGACCTACGAGCAGTACTTC; cdr3_aa: CATSDFGGTYEQYF
d_call: TRBD1; clone_size: -; j_call: TRBJ1-2; v_call: TRBV5-4; cdr3_nt: TGTGCCAGCAGCTTGAGACAGGGGAATGGCTACACCTTC; cdr3_aa: CASSLRQGNGYTF
d_call: TRBD1; clone_size: few; j_call: TRBJ2-1; v_call: TRBV6-4; cdr3_nt: TGTGCCAGCAGTGGGGACAGCCACAATGAGCAGTTCTTC; cdr3_aa: CASSGDSHNEQFF
d_call: -; clone_size: -; j_call: TRBJ2-3; v_call: TRBV7-9; cdr3_nt: TGTGCCAGCAGCTTACGAGATACGCAGTATTTT; cdr3_aa: CASSLRDTQYF
d_call: TRBD2; clone_size: -; j_call: TRBJ2-5; v_call: TRBV7-8; cdr3_nt: TGTGCCAGCAGCTCAAACGCCGGGACTAGCGGAGAAGAGACCCAGTACTTC; cdr3_aa: CASSSNAGTSGEETQYF
d_call: -; clone_size: -; j_call: TRBJ2-1; v_call: TRBV4-3; cdr3_nt: TGCGCCAGCAGCCAAGAGGCTACAGCCTACAATGAGCAGTTCTTC; cdr3_aa: CASSQEATAYNEQFF
d_call: TRBD2; clone_size: -; j_call: TRBJ2-1; v_call: TRBV29-1; cdr3_nt: TGCAGCGTTGAAGGGAAGGGACTAGCGGGAGGGAAGCGGTTCTTC; cdr3_aa: CSVEGKGLAGGKRFF
d_call: -; clone_size: -; j_call: TRBJ1-2; v_call: TRBV28; cdr3_nt: TGTGCCAGCAGTACAGGGTACTATGGCTACACCTTC; cdr3_aa: CASSTGYYGYTF
d_call: -; clone_size: few; j_call: TRBJ1-6; v_call: TRBV5-4; cdr3_nt: TGTGCCAGCAGCATCAACAGGGTTAATTCACCCCTCCACTTT; cdr3_aa: CASSINRVNSPLHF
d_call: TRBD2; clone_size: -; j_call: TRBJ2-1; v_call: TRBV4-1; cdr3_nt: TGCGCCAGCAGTCTAGCGGGAGAATTAGATGAGCAGTTCTTC; cdr3_aa: CASSLAGELDEQFF
d_call: TRBD1; clone_size: -; j_call: TRBJ1-2; v_call: TRBV7-9; cdr3_nt: TGTGCCAGCAGCTTACCGACAGGGAACTATGGCTACACCTTC; cdr3_aa: CASSLPTGNYGYTF
d_call: -; clone_size: -; j_call: TRBJ1-5; v_call: TRBV2; cdr3_nt: TGTGCCAGCAGTCCGACAGAGGTCCTCAATCAGCCCCAGCATTTT; cdr3_aa: CASSPTEVLNQPQHF
d_call: -; clone_size: -; j_call: TRBJ2-7; v_call: TRBV5-4; cdr3_nt: TGTGCCAGCAGCCAGGGTAACGAGCAGTACTTC; cdr3_aa: CASSQGNEQYF
d_call: -; clone_size: -; j_call: TRBJ1-4; v_call: TRBV24-1; cdr3_nt: TGTGCCACCAGTGAATTCACCGGGAGCGCACTGTTTTTT; cdr3_aa: CATSEFTGSALFF
d_call: -; clone_size: -; j_call: TRBJ2-3; v_call: TRBV9; cdr3_nt: TGTGCCAGCAGCGTAGGAGTCGGGACTAGCACAGATACGCAGTATTTT; cdr3_aa: CASSVGVGTSTDTQYF
d_call: -; clone_size: -; j_call: TRBJ2-5; v_call: TRBV5-1; cdr3_nt: TGCGCCAGCAGCTTGGTCTCGGAGGGGGAGACCCAGTACTTC; cdr3_aa: CASSLVSEGETQYF
d_call: -; clone_size: -; j_call: TRBJ1-3; v_call: TRBV6-1; cdr3_nt: TGTGCCAGCAGTGAACAGGGCCCTGGAAACACCATATATTTT; cdr3_aa: CASSEQGPGNTIYF
d_call: TRBD2; clone_size: -; j_call: TRBJ2-2; v_call: TRBV7-3; cdr3_nt: TGTGCCAGCAGCCCCAGCGGGGACTGGAACACCGGGGAGCTGTTTTTT; cdr3_aa: CASSPSGDWNTGELFF
d_call: -; clone_size: -; j_call: TRBJ2-5; v_call: TRBV20-1; cdr3_nt: TGCAGTGCTCAAAGAGGAGCCCAGTACTTC; cdr3_aa: CSAQRGAQYF
d_call: TRBD2; clone_size: once; j_call: TRBJ2-4; v_call: TRBV11-2; cdr3_nt: TGTGCCAGCAGCGCCCGAGAGCGGGGGAAGTACTTC; cdr3_aa: CASSARERGKYF
d_call: TRBD1; clone_size: -; j_call: TRBJ1-1; v_call: TRBV19; cdr3_nt: TGTGCCAGTTCCTCCTGGGGGACAGCAGCGAACACTGAAGCTTTCTTT; cdr3_aa: CASSSWGTAANTEAFF
d_call: TRBD2; clone_size: -; j_call: TRBJ2-3; v_call: TRBV9; cdr3_nt: TGTGCCAGCAGCGTCGGACTAGCGGGGGGGGACGATACGCAGTATTTT; cdr3_aa: CASSVGLAGGDDTQYF
d_call: TRBD2; clone_size: -; j_call: TRBJ2-4; v_call: TRBV19; cdr3_nt: TGTGCCAGTAAAGGCTCGGGGGGCAAAAACATTCAGTACTTC; cdr3_aa: CASKGSGGKNIQYF
d_call: -; clone_size: -; j_call: TRBJ2-1; v_call: TRBV4-1; cdr3_nt: TGCGCCAGCAGCCAAGAGACCAGCTTCGGGGAGCAGTTCTTC; cdr3_aa: CASSQETSFGEQFF
d_call: -; clone_size: once; j_call: TRBJ1-1; v_call: TRBV28; cdr3_nt: TGTGCCAGCAGTTTACAAGCAGGGGCAGTCTCGGCTTTCTTT; cdr3_aa: CASSLQAGAVSAFF